This T cell receptor beta chain is drawn from a study of technical replicates of blood from a few donors. The CDR3 is made up of 19 amino acids. Germline CDR1 reads SGHVS; CDR2 reads FQNEAQ. V shed 3 bases and J 7 bases; nucleotides not matched to a gene: 17. Sequenced by immunoSEQ multiplex PCR; TCRdb stores in-frame clones only, minus some. Of over 55,000 clones listed, about nine tenths are singletons. The chain recombines TRBV7-8 with TRBJ2-2; 10 positions agree with TRBD2. Input material: PBMCs. This TCR came from a human donor in good health. Some clones in this sample may be carry-over from other donors' samples. As DNA, the CDR3 is TGTGCCAGCAGCTTGGAAATCAGGAACCAGCGGGGGGGAATCGGGGAGCTGTTTTTT. Residues: CASSLEIRNQRGGIGELFF.